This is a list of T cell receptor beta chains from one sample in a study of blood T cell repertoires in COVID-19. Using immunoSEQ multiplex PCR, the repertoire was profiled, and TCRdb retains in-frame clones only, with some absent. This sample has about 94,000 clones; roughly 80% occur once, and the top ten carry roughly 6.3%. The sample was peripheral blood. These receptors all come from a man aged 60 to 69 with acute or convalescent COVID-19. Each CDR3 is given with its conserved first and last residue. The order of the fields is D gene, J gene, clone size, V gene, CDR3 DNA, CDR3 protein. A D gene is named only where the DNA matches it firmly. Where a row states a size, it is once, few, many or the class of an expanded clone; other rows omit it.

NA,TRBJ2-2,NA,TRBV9,TGTGCCAGCAGCGGAAGTGGAGGGGGCGCAGCCACCGGGGAGCTGTTTTTT,CASSGSGGGAATGELFF
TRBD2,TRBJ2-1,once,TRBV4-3,TGCGCCAGCAGCCAAGATGGGACTAGCGGGGGGGCAATTGGCAATGAGCAGTTCTTC,CASSQDGTSGGAIGNEQFF
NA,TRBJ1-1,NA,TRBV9,TGTGCCAGCAGCGCTAGCGACAGTGAAGCTTTCTTT,CASSASDSEAFF
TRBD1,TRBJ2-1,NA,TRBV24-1,TGTGCCACTTCAGGGGGACACGATGAGCAGTTCTTC,CATSGGHDEQFF
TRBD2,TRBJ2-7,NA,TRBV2,TGTGCCAGCAAGGTAGCGGGGGAGCAGTACTTC,CASKVAGEQYF
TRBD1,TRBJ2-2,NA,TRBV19,TGTGCCAGTAGTATGGTTTGGGGACAGGGCAGCGGGGAGCTGTTTTTT,CASSMVWGQGSGELFF
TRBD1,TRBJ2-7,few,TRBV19,TGTGCCAGTAGCACTCCGGGACAGGGGGCAATCACCTTC,CASSTPGQGAITF
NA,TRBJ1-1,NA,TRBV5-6,TGTGCCAGCAGCTCTACTAAAAACAGGGTATGGAACACTGAAGCTTTCTTT,CASSSTKNRVWNTEAFF
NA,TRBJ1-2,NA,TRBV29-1,TGCAGCGTTGAGGGTCAGGACAGAGGCTACACCTTC,CSVEGQDRGYTF
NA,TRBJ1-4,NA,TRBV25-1,TGTGCCAGCAGTGAACAGGGTAATGAAAAACTGTTTTTT,CASSEQGNEKLFF
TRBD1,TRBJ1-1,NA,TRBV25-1,TGTGCCAGCAGTGAAACCCGGACAGGGAGCACTGAAGCTTTCTTT,CASSETRTGSTEAFF
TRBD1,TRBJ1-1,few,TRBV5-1,TGCGCCAGCAGGGACAGGGAGGCTGAAGCTTTCTTT,CASRDREAEAFF
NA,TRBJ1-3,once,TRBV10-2,TGCGCCAGCAGTGAGGCTGCAGGCTCTGGAAACACCATATATTTT,CASSEAAGSGNTIYF
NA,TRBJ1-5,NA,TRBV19,TGTGCCAGTAGCCTACAGGACCGCAATCAGCCCCAGCATTTT,CASSLQDRNQPQHF
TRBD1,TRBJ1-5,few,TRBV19,TGTGCCAGTAGTTCCGACAGGGAAGCGCAGCCCCAGCATTTT,CASSSDREAQPQHF
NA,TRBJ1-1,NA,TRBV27,TGTGCCAGCAGTTTATCGAGGAACCGTTTCATGAACACTGAAGCTTTCTTT,CASSLSRNRFMNTEAFF
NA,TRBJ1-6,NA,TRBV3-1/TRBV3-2,TGTGCCAGCAGCCAAGGGGCCCCCTATAATTCACCCCTCCACTTT,CASSQGAPYNSPLHF
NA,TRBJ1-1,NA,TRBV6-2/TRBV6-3,TGTGCCAGCAGTTCTACAGTGCACACTGAAGCTTTCTTT,CASSSTVHTEAFF
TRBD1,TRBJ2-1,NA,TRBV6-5,TGTGCCAGCAGCGACTCCGGGACAGGGTTTAATGAGCAGTTCTTC,CASSDSGTGFNEQFF
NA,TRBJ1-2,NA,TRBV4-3,TGCGCCAGCAGCCAAGATCTGGGGAGCGCCTATGGCTACACCTTC,CASSQDLGSAYGYTF
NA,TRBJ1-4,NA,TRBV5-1,TGCGCCAGCAGCCCCGGGACTGCAAATGAAAAACTGTTTTTT,CASSPGTANEKLFF
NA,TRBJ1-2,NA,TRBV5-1,TGCGCCAGCAGCCTGGGACACCTCAACTATGGCTACACCTTC,CASSLGHLNYGYTF
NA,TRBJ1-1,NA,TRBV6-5,TGTGCCAGCAGTTTCGACATGATTTCTGAAGCTTTCTTT,CASSFDMISEAFF
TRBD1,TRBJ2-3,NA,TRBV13,TGTGCCAGCAGCTTCAGGGGGCTAAGCACAGATACGCAGTATTTT,CASSFRGLSTDTQYF
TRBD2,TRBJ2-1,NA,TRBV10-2,TGCGCCAGCAGTTTTAGCGGGGCTTCCTACAATGAGCAGTTCTTC,CASSFSGASYNEQFF
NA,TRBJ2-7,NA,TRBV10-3,TGTGCCATCAGTGAGTCAACTCCGGGAGTCTCCGAGCAGTACTTC,CAISESTPGVSEQYF
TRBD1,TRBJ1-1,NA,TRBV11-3,TGTGCCAGCAGCTTAGATTGGGGACAGGGGTTTTGGAGGAACACTGAAGCTTTCTTT,CASSLDWGQGFWRNTEAFF
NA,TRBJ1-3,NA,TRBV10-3,TGTGCCATCAGTGATCTGGACCCGGGACTCCATATATTAGGAAACACCATATATTTT,CAISDLDPGLHILGNTIYF
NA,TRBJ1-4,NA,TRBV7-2,TGTGCCAGCAGCTTAGACAGGGCCCAGGCTAATGAAAAACTGTTTTTT,CASSLDRAQANEKLFF
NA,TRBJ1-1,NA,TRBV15,TGTGCCACCAGCAGAGATCGGGTGGGGGGTGGCACTGAAGCTTTCTTT,CATSRDRVGGGTEAFF
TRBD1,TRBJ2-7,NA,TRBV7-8,TGTGCCAGCAGCTCCTACGGGACAGCTGACTACGAGCAGTACTTC,CASSSYGTADYEQYF
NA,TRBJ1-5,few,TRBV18,TGTGCCAGCTCACCACTAAGGACACTCGATCAGCCCCAGCATTTT,CASSPLRTLDQPQHF
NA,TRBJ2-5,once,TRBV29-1,TGCAGCGGAGCCGGCTGGCGGGAGACCCAGTACTTC,CSGAGWRETQYF
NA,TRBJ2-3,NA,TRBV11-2,TGTGCCAGCAGCTTACAGGGGCAAAAAGATACGCAGTATTTT,CASSLQGQKDTQYF
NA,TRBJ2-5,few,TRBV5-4,TGTGCCAGCAGCTTCAAGGGGGAAGAGACCCAGTACTTC,CASSFKGEETQYF
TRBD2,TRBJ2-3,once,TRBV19,TGTGCCAGTAGTAACCCCCGGCGGGCTAGCGGGGGCTATAGCACAGATACGCAGTATTTT,CASSNPRRASGGYSTDTQYF
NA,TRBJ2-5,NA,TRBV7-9,TGTGCCAGCAGCTCCCTAGGTAGACAGCTCCAAGAGACCCAGTACTTC,CASSSLGRQLQETQYF
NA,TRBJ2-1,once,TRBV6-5,TGTGCCAGCAGTTACTCGAAGGGGCAGCCTGAGCAGTTCTTC,CASSYSKGQPEQFF
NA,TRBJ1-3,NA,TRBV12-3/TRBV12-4,TGTGCCAGCAGTCAGAACTCTGGAAACACCATATATTTT,CASSQNSGNTIYF